This TCR beta chain was recovered during a study of blood T cell repertoires in COVID-19. The overall study: Both acute and convalescent COVID-19 samples were obtained from the United States, Italy and Spain. In each case, the material was cDNA or gDNA derived from T cells, B-cell-depleted T cells, or PBMCs.

Original data processing: Amplification from reference gene primers served as the basis for estimated nucleated cell counts. Some clones are missing from TCRdb's copy, which holds only in-frame ones; the method was immunoSEQ multiplex PCR. That table supplies the V and J calls and clone size; D and trimming were determined from the DNA. This table holds 200,000 to 300,000 clones, about 85% found once. V lost 0 bases, J lost 2 bases, and 8 bases lay in between. CDR3 size: 15 residues. CDR1 MNHEY and CDR2 SVGAGI come from the germline V gene. The sequence was obtained from a man aged 18 to 30 with active or convalescent COVID-19. The V call is TRBV6-5, the J call TRBJ1-5, with D uncertain. The material sequenced was peripheral blood. The CDR3: CASSYSNRGNQPQHF. In nucleotides, the CDR3 is TGTGCCAGCAGTTACTCGAACCGGGGCAATCAGCCCCAGCATTTT.